What follows are 25 T cell receptor beta chains derived from one specimen sequenced in a study of T cell repertoires in cytomegalovirus infection. Each CDR3 protein gets one entry after TCRdb re-called the reads with MiXCR. The table includes roughly 500,000 distinct CDR3 sequences, 10% to 12% detected once. The material sequenced was PBMCs. The receptor source for this set is a human donor in good health (CMV status not recorded). Some clones in this sample may be carry-over from other donors' samples.

In this sample, this clonotype turned up many times. The chain couples TRBV7-9 to TRBJ2-1; the D gene is possibly TRBD1 (6 bases). There are 17 residues in the CDR3. Looked up from germline, CDR1 is SEHNR and CDR2 is FQNEAQ (reference sequence). V lost 5 bases and J 1 base, leaving 18 bases between the germline ends. The DNA for the CDR3 is TGTGCCAGCAGCGTACAGGGTAGGAGCAGGTCCTACAATGAGCAGTTCTTC. Translation: CASSVQGRSRSYNEQFF.

This clonotype was detected ten times or more. The chain couples TRBV15 to TRBJ1-1; unclear D gene. Germline V gives CDR1 LNHNV, CDR2 YYDKDF (reference sequence). Trimming removed 7 bases at V and 0 bases at J, with 12 bases between. The CDR3 is 14 amino acids. CDR3: CATNNQLLNTEAFF. CDR3 DNA sequence: TGTGCCACCAACAACCAGCTCCTGAACACTGAAGCTTTCTTT.

This clonotype was counted at least ten times. The gene calls are TRBV11-2 and TRBJ2-1; D not resolved. The germline V and J ends were trimmed by 1 base and 4 bases, with 11 bases remaining between them. The length of the CDR3 is 15 residues. The germline gives CDR1 SGHAT, CDR2 FQNNGV. CDR3 sequence reads: CASSLVQSKYNEQFF. CDR3 DNA sequence: TGTGCCAGCAGCTTAGTTCAGTCTAAATACAATGAGCAGTTCTTC. The whole variable domain, filled in from reference TRBV11-2 and TRBJ2-1, reads EAGVAQSPRYKIIEKRQSVAFWCNPISGHATLYWYQQILGQGPKLLIQFQNNGVVDDSQLPKDRFSAERLKGVDSTLKIQPAKLEDSAVYLCASSLVQSKYNEQFFGPGTRLTVL.

J is TRBJ2-2 and V is TRBV24-1; 7 bases agree with TRBD1. Trimming removed 4 bases from V and 4 bases from J; junction bases left unmatched: 14. Germline values: CDR1 KGHDR, CDR2 SFDVKD. CDR3 length: 18 amino acids. The CDR3 sequence: CATSDPGQASSSTGELFF. CDR3 nucleotide sequence: TGTGCCACCAGTGACCCCGGACAGGCAAGCTCGAGCACCGGGGAGCTGTTTTTT.

This clonotype was seen repeatedly, ten times or more. The V gene is TRBV28, the J gene TRBJ2-7; TRBD2 matches at 13 bases. This CDR3 has 18 residues. Germline assignment: CDR1 MDHEN and CDR2 SYDVKM. The V gene end was trimmed by 2 bases and the J gene end by 1 base; junction bases not matched to a gene: 8. CDR3 nucleotides: TGTGCCAGCAGTTTAAGGAGACTAGCGGGAGGTGGATCCTACGAGCAGTACTTC. Translation: CASSLRRLAGGGSYEQYF.

This chain joins TRBV5-1 and TRBJ2-7; either TRBD1 or TRBD2 may fit D (5 bases each). This CDR3 region has 15 residues. With 4 bases removed from V and 7 bases from J, the gap between germline ends came to 21 bases. Germline values: CDR1 SGHRS, CDR2 YFSETQ. CDR3 region: CASSPEVRDLLEQYF. CDR3 nucleotide sequence: TGCGCCAGCAGCCCCGAAGTCCGGGACCTGCTTGAGCAGTACTTC.

The sample holds many counts of this clonotype. This chain links TRBV7-9 with TRBJ2-1, with D tentatively TRBD1 (5 bases). Looked up from germline, CDR1 is SEHNR and CDR2 is FQNEAQ (reference sequence). The CDR3 is made up of 15 amino acids. Trimming pared 2 bases from V and 1 base from J, leaving 9 bases between. The CDR3 spells CASSLSRASYNEQFF. CDR3 coding DNA: TGTGCCAGCAGCTTAAGCAGGGCTTCCTACAATGAGCAGTTCTTC.

This clonotype was found a few times. The chain joins TRBV19 to TRBJ2-2, with 8 nucleotides matching TRBD2. The CDR3 has 20 amino acids. Trimming cost V 6 bases and J 6 bases; bases outside gene matches: 24. CDR1 and CDR2 from the germline V gene are LNHDA and SQIVND (reference sequence). CDR3 sequence: CASSTYPRGGADLGPGELFF. In DNA form, the CDR3 reads TGTGCCAGTAGCACTTACCCCCGGGGGGGGGCGGACTTAGGACCCGGGGAGCTGTTTTTT.

This clonotype was recorded many times. V and J are TRBV20-1 and TRBJ2-4; TRBD1 aligns across 10 bases. The CDR3 contains 13 residues. Germline CDR1 is DFQATT and CDR2 is SNEGSKA (reference sequence). Germline trimming cut 3 bases from V and 8 bases from J; bases unmatched to any gene: 4. The CDR3 sequence: CSARSGTGDIQYF. The DNA of the CDR3 is TGCAGTGCTAGGTCTGGGACAGGGGACATTCAGTACTTC.

This clonotype was counted at least ten times. The J gene is TRBJ1-5, the V gene TRBV6-1; no clear D. V was clipped by 6 bases and J by 0 bases, with 12 bases between them. There are 15 residues in the CDR3. Germline V gene lookup returns CDR1 MNHNS and CDR2 SASEGT. Here the CDR3 DNA reads TGTGCCAGCAGAGTACGGGGTACTAGCAATCAGCCCCAGCATTTT. Translating gives CASRVRGTSNQPQHF.

As for this clonotype: This clone may be a read error of a much larger clone one base away. CDR3 residues: CAISDGQSSGNTIYF. The CDR3 region has the DNA TGTGCCATCAGTGATGGACAAAGCTCTGGAAACACCATATATTTT. J is TRBJ1-3 and V is TRBV10-3, with D perhaps matching TRBD1 (5 bases). This CDR3 has 15 amino acids. Germline V gives CDR1 ENHRY, CDR2 SYGVKD. V lost 3 bases, J lost 0 bases, and 9 bases lay in between.

The chain employs TRBV5-1 and TRBJ2-2; 10 bases are shared with TRBD1. With V trimmed by 4 bases and J by 1 base, 4 bases remained unmatched. CDR1 and CDR2 (germline): SGHRS, YFSETQ. The length of the CDR3 is 16 residues. CDR3 coding DNA: TGCGCCAGCAGCGGCCGGGACAGGGGGAACACCGGGGAGCTGTTTTTT. Amino acid sequence: CASSGRDRGNTGELFF. The full variable domain, in which reference TRBV5-1 and TRBJ2-2 provide the parts outside the CDR3, is KAGVTQTPRYLIKTRGQQVTLSCSPISGHRSVSWYQQTPGQGLQFLFEYFSETQRNKGNFPGRFSGRQFSNSRSEMNVSTLELGDSALYLCASSGRDRGNTGELFFGEGSRLTVL.

This clonotype was seen at least ten times. This chain connects TRBV12-3 or TRBV12-4 to TRBJ1-5, with D hard to call. The CDR3 totals 14 residues. Trimming pared 3 bases from V and 3 bases from J, leaving 9 bases between. In nucleotides, the CDR3 is TGTGCCAGCAGTTTGGGGTTCCCCAATCAGCCCCAGCATTTT. This encodes CASSLGFPNQPQHF.

The genes are TRBV27 and TRBJ2-2, with D perhaps given as TRBD1 or TRBD2 (6 bases each). V was pared by 6 bases and J by 0 bases, with 14 bases between. Germline CDR1 reads MNHEY; CDR2 reads SMNVEV (reference sequence). This CDR3 is 16 amino acids long. The CDR3: CASSLEGGPNTGELFF. CDR3 DNA: TGTGCCAGCAGCCTCGAGGGGGGCCCGAACACCGGGGAGCTGTTTTTT.

This clonotype was recorded at least ten times. The chain recombines TRBV7-2 with TRBJ1-2, with D perhaps matching TRBD1 (6 bases). With 6 bases removed from V and 2 bases from J, the gap between germline ends came to 13 bases. The CDR3 has 14 residues. Looked up from germline, CDR1 is SGHTA and CDR2 is FQGNSA. CDR3 in amino acids: CASRSKTGNYGYTF. The CDR3 DNA sequence: TGTGCCAGCAGGAGTAAGACAGGAAACTATGGCTACACCTTC.

The J gene is TRBJ1-5, the V gene TRBV29-1; D gene uncertain. Trimming took off 7 bases at V and 5 bases at J, with 6 bases between the two ends. From germline, CDR1 is SQVTM and CDR2 ANQGSEA. The CDR3 totals 10 residues. The CDR3 sequence: CSAGDQPQHF. CDR3 DNA: TGCAGCGCTGGGGATCAGCCCCAGCATTTT.

This clonotype was counted at least ten times. The chain couples TRBV6-2 or TRBV6-3 to TRBJ2-1; 8 nucleotides agree with TRBD1. CDR1 is MNHEY and CDR2 is SVGEGT in the germline V gene. The CDR3 loop spans 13 amino acids. Trimming removed 4 bases from V and 9 bases from J; junction bases left unmatched: 5. In nucleotides, the CDR3 is TGTGCCAGCAGTTGGCAGGGGGCCGGTGAGCAGTTCTTC. Protein: CASSWQGAGEQFF.

This clonotype was recorded at least ten times. V usage is TRBV14 and J usage is TRBJ2-1; D uncertain. Between the trimmed V and J ends, which lost 1 base and 4 bases, there was a span of 8 bases. Germline loops: CDR1 SGHDN, CDR2 FVKESK. This CDR3 region has 14 residues. The CDR3 region is CASSQATAYNEQFF. The CDR3 nucleotides are TGTGCCAGCAGCCAAGCTACTGCTTACAATGAGCAGTTCTTC.

This clonotype showed up just a few times. The chain recombines TRBV19 with TRBJ1-1; D is possibly TRBD1 (6 bases). Trimming cost V 5 bases and J 0 bases, with 13 bases left between them. The CDR3 totals 15 residues. The germline V gene encodes CDR1 LNHDA and CDR2 SQIVND (reference sequence). CDR3 protein: CASSSGTLMNTEAFF. In DNA, the CDR3 is TGTGCCAGTAGTTCCGGGACACTTATGAACACTGAAGCTTTCTTT.

This clonotype occurred a few times. The chain links TRBV27 to TRBJ2-5, with D perhaps matching TRBD2 (5 bases). There are 14 residues in the CDR3. The V end was cut by 7 bases, the J end by 5 bases, with 17 bases between. Germline CDR1 reads MNHEY; CDR2 reads SMNVEV (reference sequence). This CDR3 is CASNSRGTGETQYF. Here the CDR3 DNA reads TGTGCCAGCAATTCCCGGGGAACGGGGGAGACCCAGTACTTC.

V usage is TRBV19 and J usage is TRBJ1-4; perhaps TRBD1 as D (5 bases). The CDR3 loop spans 17 amino acids. The V gene's germline CDR1 is LNHDA and CDR2 SQIVND (reference sequence). The V and J ends lost 5 bases and 0 bases respectively, with 16 bases between them. CDR3 DNA: TGTGCCAGTAGTCGGGGGAAGAGCACCTCAACTAATGAAAAACTGTTTTTT. Protein: CASSRGKSTSTNEKLFF.

The chain joins TRBV20-1 to TRBJ2-5; no clear D gene. From germline, CDR1 is DFQATT and CDR2 SNEGSKA (reference sequence). This CDR3 has 14 amino acids. V lost 3 bases and J 5 bases, leaving 16 bases between the germline ends. Here the CDR3 DNA reads TGCAGTGCTAGGACTCAATTAACTCCGGAGACCCAGTACTTC. The encoded protein is CSARTQLTPETQYF.

This clonotype was seen only once. This may be a read error: a much more frequent sequence differs by one nucleotide. The gene calls are TRBV7-3 and TRBJ2-3; D uncertain. The germline V gene encodes CDR1 SGHTA and CDR2 FQGTGA. The CDR3 length is 12 residues. The CDR3 here is CAGSPTRGIRYF. The CDR3 DNA is TGTGCCGGCAGCCCGACTCGTGGAATTCGGTATTTT. The complete variable domain, with remaining parts taken from reference TRBV7-3 and TRBJ2-3, reads GAGVSQTPSNKVTEKGKYVELRCDPISGHTALYWYRQSLGQGPEFLIYFQGTGAADDSGLPNDRFFAVRPEGSVSTLKIQRTERGDSAVYLCAGSPTRGIRYFGPGTRLTVL.

This clonotype was seen at least ten times. V usage is TRBV10-3 and J usage is TRBJ2-3; no definite D call. This CDR3 is built from 11 residues. Germline assignment: CDR1 ENHRY and CDR2 SYGVKD. The V end was cut by 6 bases, the J end by 5 bases, with 6 bases between. The CDR3: CAIRTGDTQYF. CDR3 in DNA: TGTGCCATCAGGACGGGAGATACGCAGTATTTT.

This clonotype was seen at least ten times. J is TRBJ2-7 and V is TRBV28; either TRBD1 or TRBD2 may supply D (6 bases each). The ends were cut back, 3 bases at V and 11 bases at J, with 11 bases in the middle. CDR1 and CDR2 from the germline V gene are MDHEN and SYDVKM. The CDR3 is made up of 11 amino acids. In nucleotides, the CDR3 is TGTGCCAGCAGTTTCAGGGGCGGGAAGTACTTC. It specifies CASSFRGGKYF.